This TCR beta chain was recorded in a study of blood T cell repertoires in COVID-19. Study background: Researchers got acute and convalescent COVID-19 samples from the United States, Italy and Spain. PBMCs, B-cell-depleted T cells, or T cells were the source of the cDNA or gDNA that made up the material.

Original data processing: Estimated nucleated cell counts came from reference gene primer amplification. The assay was immunoSEQ multiplex PCR, and TCRdb's table has in-frame clones only and misses some. V and J calls and clone size are those listed in that table; D and trimming were worked out from the DNA. This sample has tens of thousands of clones; about 80% occur once, and the top ten carry around 28%. Germline CDR1 MDHEN, CDR2 SYDVKM. The CDR3 covers 16 residues. V was pared by 2 bases and J by 0 bases, with 3 bases of the junction left unmatched. The chain couples TRBV28 to TRBJ2-1, with 8 bases aligning to TRBD2. The sequencing input was peripheral blood. This receptor was identified in a human donor in a cohort sampled during active COVID-19. The CDR3 DNA reads TGTGCCAGCAGTTTAGAGCGGGGGATCTCCTACAATGAGCAGTTCTTC. This encodes CASSLERGISYNEQFF.